One sample yielded the 27 T cell receptor beta chains listed below, sequenced in a study of OX40 agonist ivuxolimab in advanced cancers. This table comes from immunoSEQ multiplex PCR, and its TCRdb copy is limited to in-frame clones, with some not included. The data contain some 43,000 clones, 86% of them singletons. The sequencing used CD4+ or CD8+ T cells sorted from blood, collected in a trial of the OX40 agonist ivuxolimab. The receptors come from an adult with an advanced solid tumor such as melanoma, head and neck, liver or kidney cancer.

The chain uses TRBV6-1 and TRBJ2-1, with D tentatively TRBD1 or TRBD2 (5 bases each). The CDR3 covers 14 residues. Germline V gene sequence: CDR1 MNHNS, CDR2 SASEGT. The ends were cut back, 3 bases at V and 10 bases at J, with 16 bases in the middle. Here the CDR3 DNA reads TGTGCCAGCAGTGACAGGGACCTCCTCTTGGAGCAGTTCTTC. Residues: CASSDRDLLLEQFF.

The CDR3 sequence is CASNPTRATNEQFF. DNA for the CDR3: TGTGCCAGCAACCCCACCCGGGCCACAAATGAGCAGTTCTTC. The V and J genes are TRBV6-5 and TRBJ2-1; D is unclear. V lost 7 bases and J 7 bases, leaving 17 bases between the germline ends. CDR3 size: 14 residues. Germline CDR1 MNHEY, CDR2 SVGAGI.

This chain connects TRBV14 to TRBJ1-2; D unclear. Germline V gives CDR1 SGHDN, CDR2 FVKESK. The CDR3 has 12 residues. The ends were cut back, 4 bases at V and 4 bases at J, with 7 bases in the middle. This CDR3 is CASSPDPYGYTF. The DNA of the CDR3 is TGTGCCAGCAGCCCCGATCCCTATGGCTACACCTTC.

This CDR3 reads CAWSPYKRPIYNQPQHF. CDR3 sequence (DNA): TGTGCCTGGAGCCCCTATAAGAGGCCGATTTACAATCAGCCCCAGCATTTT. The chain is built from TRBV30 and TRBJ1-5; D unresolved. Germline-derived CDR1 and CDR2 are GTSNPN and SVGIG (reference sequence). V was pared by 3 bases and J by 3 bases, with 21 bases between. This CDR3 has 17 amino acids.

The V and J genes are TRBV28 and TRBJ1-5, with 7 bases matching TRBD1. The CDR3 is made up of 15 amino acids. Germline V gene sequence: CDR1 MDHEN, CDR2 SYDVKM. V shed 4 bases and J 11 bases; nucleotides not matched to a gene: 14. The CDR3 bases are TGTGCCAGCAGTTCGATCCACCCCTCCGGGACAGCCCAGCATTTT. Protein: CASSSIHPSGTAQHF.

V gene TRBV6-5 combines with J gene TRBJ1-2, with 9 bases fitting TRBD1. Germline V lookup: CDR1 MNHEY, CDR2 SVGAGI. CDR3 length equals 14 residues. Trimming cost V 6 bases and J 3 bases; bases outside gene matches: 5. CDR3 nucleotide sequence: TGTGCCAGCAGCACGGGACAGGGCGACTATGGCTACACCTTC. Amino acid sequence: CASSTGQGDYGYTF.

This clone was counted only a few times. This chain joins TRBV7-6 and TRBJ2-3, with D possibly called TRBD1 or TRBD2 (5 bases each). The germline V and J ends were trimmed by 0 bases and 5 bases, with 6 bases remaining between them. Germline loops: CDR1 SGHVS, CDR2 FNYEAQ. This CDR3 spans 13 amino acids. In DNA form, the CDR3 reads TGTGCCAGCAGCTTAGCGGGGGAAGATACGCAGTATTTT. Its translation: CASSLAGEDTQYF.

The rearrangement joins TRBV5-4 to TRBJ1-1; D is unclear. Between the trimmed V and J ends, which lost 4 bases and 0 bases, there was a span of 7 bases. Looked up from germline, CDR1 is SGHNT and CDR2 is YYREEE (reference sequence). The CDR3 is 13 residues long. CDR3: CASSSKMNTEAFF. CDR3 DNA: TGTGCCAGCAGCAGTAAAATGAACACTGAAGCTTTCTTT.

J is TRBJ2-4 and V is TRBV19; no clear D. Trimming shortened V by 5 bases and J by 7 bases, and 12 bases separated the two germline ends. There are 13 residues in the CDR3. Germline loops: CDR1 LNHDA, CDR2 SQIVND (reference sequence). The CDR3 DNA reads TGTGCCAGTAGTGGTAGGGAAGATAACATTCAGTACTTC. This gives the protein CASSGREDNIQYF.

The chain carries TRBV6-6 and TRBJ1-3; D gene uncertain. The ends were cut back, 3 bases at V and 4 bases at J, with 13 bases in the middle. This CDR3 comprises 15 residues. The germline V gene has CDR1 MNHNY and CDR2 SVGAGI (reference sequence). CDR3 DNA: TGTGCCAGCAGTTATCCCGAATGGGAGGGAAACACCATATATTTT. Translation gives CASSYPEWEGNTIYF.

This chain connects TRBV6-1 to TRBJ1-3, with D maybe TRBD1 (5 bases). This CDR3 is 9 amino acids long. The germline gives CDR1 MNHNS, CDR2 SASEGT. V lost 8 bases and J 14 bases, leaving 10 bases between the germline ends. For the CDR3, the DNA is TGTGCCAGCGGGGGGGTTTTATATTTT. It codes for CASGGVLYF.

The gene calls are TRBV29-1 and TRBJ2-7, with D tentatively TRBD1 (6 bases). The CDR3 runs 13 residues. CDR1 SQVTM and CDR2 ANQGSEA come from the germline V gene. The germline V and J ends were trimmed by 2 bases and 2 bases, with 10 bases remaining between them. CDR3 residues: CSVERDTPYEQYF. CDR3 DNA sequence: TGCAGCGTTGAAAGGGACACACCCTACGAGCAGTACTTC.

On this clone: Other DNA sequences from this sample encode an identical CDR3 as well. The chain recombines TRBV10-2 with TRBJ2-2, with 13 bases aligning to TRBD2. V trimming: 5 bases; J trimming: 8 bases; junction bases outside the gene matches: 5. The CDR3 has 15 residues. From germline, CDR1 is WSHSY and CDR2 SAAADI. The CDR3 bases are TGCGCCAGCAGTCCGGGACTAGCGGGGCCTGGGGAGCTGTTTTTT. Translation gives CASSPGLAGPGELFF.

This sequence joins TRBV7-9 and TRBJ1-1; 10 bases are shared with TRBD1. CDR1 SEHNR and CDR2 FQNEAQ come from the germline V gene (reference sequence). This CDR3 has 13 amino acids. Germline trimming cut 5 bases from V and 10 bases from J; bases unmatched to any gene: 7. The CDR3 sequence: CASSLTGGAGAFF. In DNA form, the CDR3 reads TGTGCCAGCAGCCTGACAGGGGGCGCGGGAGCTTTCTTT.

This clone turned up a few times. The CDR3 here is CASMDAAGTDTQYF. CDR3 bases: TGTGCCAGCATGGACGCGGCAGGCACAGATACGCAGTATTTT. J is TRBJ2-3 and V is TRBV27; D remains unclear. This CDR3 contains 14 residues. V was shortened by 7 bases and J by 1 base, with 12 bases between the two germline ends. Germline V gene lookup returns CDR1 MNHEY and CDR2 SMNVEV (reference sequence).

The chain combines TRBV7-6 with TRBJ2-7, with 8 bases fitting TRBD2. This CDR3 spans 15 amino acids. CDR1 SGHVS and CDR2 FNYEAQ come from the germline V gene. The ends lost 3 bases at V and 2 bases at J; junction bases unmatched: 6. CDR3 protein: CASSFGLATTYEQYF. The CDR3 nucleotides are TGTGCCAGCAGCTTTGGACTAGCTACCACCTACGAGCAGTACTTC.

The chain uses TRBV27 and TRBJ2-7; 8 nucleotides match TRBD1. After removal of 5 bases from V and 6 bases from J, the junction contained 6 bases not matched to a gene. The CDR3 extends over 13 amino acids. Per germline, CDR1 MNHEY and CDR2 SMNVEV (reference sequence). CDR3 protein: CASSDQQGGEQYF. In nucleotides, the CDR3 is TGTGCCAGCAGTGACCAACAGGGGGGCGAGCAGTACTTC.

The chain uses TRBV29-1 and TRBJ1-2, with 7 bases lining up with TRBD1. Unmatched junction bases numbered 13, after V lost 4 bases and J lost 8 bases. CDR1 SQVTM and CDR2 ANQGSEA come from the germline V gene. CDR3 length: 14 amino acids. This chain's CDR3 is CSVVTPDREEGYTF. CDR3 in DNA: TGCAGCGTTGTCACCCCCGACAGGGAAGAGGGCTACACCTTC.

The rearrangement links TRBV4-3 to TRBJ2-7; D gene uncertain. CDR3 size: 14 residues. The ends were cut back, 4 bases at V and 5 bases at J, with 15 bases in the middle. Germline V gene lookup returns CDR1 LGHNA and CDR2 YSLEER. The CDR3 reads CASSPSIRRDEQYF. The CDR3 DNA follows: TGCGCCAGCAGCCCGTCGATTAGGAGAGACGAGCAGTACTTC.

This CDR3 reads CASSYRAGNEQFF. In DNA form, the CDR3 reads TGTGCCAGCAGTTACAGAGCCGGCAATGAGCAGTTCTTC. The genes are TRBV7-9 and TRBJ2-1; D remains ambiguous. Germline V gene lookup returns CDR1 SEHNR and CDR2 FQNEAQ (reference sequence). The CDR3 has 13 residues. Trimming took 6 bases from V and 6 from J, leaving 12 bases between them.

V gene TRBV15 combines with J gene TRBJ1-4; the D gene is possibly TRBD1 (5 bases). Looked up from germline, CDR1 is LNHNV and CDR2 is YYDKDF (reference sequence). There are 14 residues in the CDR3. With 6 bases removed from V and 6 bases from J, the gap between germline ends came to 14 bases. CDR3 amino acids: CATRGEGWDEKLFF. The DNA for the CDR3 is TGTGCCACCAGGGGGGAGGGGTGGGATGAAAAACTGTTTTTT.

The V call is TRBV27, the J call TRBJ1-4; TRBD1 matches at 7 bases. Germline V gene lookup returns CDR1 MNHEY and CDR2 SMNVEV (reference sequence). The junction had 3 bases not matched to a gene; V was cut back by 5 bases and J by 3 bases. This CDR3 contains 14 residues. The CDR3 nucleotides are TGTGCCAGCAGTAGAGGGGGCCCTAATGAAAAACTGTTTTTT. It yields the protein CASSRGGPNEKLFF.

This chain joins TRBV6-5 and TRBJ2-7, with 11 bases lining up with TRBD2. Looked up from germline, CDR1 is MNHEY and CDR2 is SVGAGI. The trim removed 6 bases at V and 6 bases at J, leaving 4 bases unmatched. The CDR3 has 13 amino acids. Here the CDR3 DNA reads TGTGCCAGCAGCTTAGCGGGAGGGACCGAGCAGTACTTC. Translated, it gives CASSLAGGTEQYF.

The gene calls are TRBV27 and TRBJ2-5, with D perhaps assigned TRBD1 or TRBD2 (5 bases each). Deletions cut 8 bases from V and 5 bases from J, with 21 bases between. Germline CDR1 reads MNHEY; CDR2 reads SMNVEV (reference sequence). The CDR3 spans 15 residues. The CDR3 is CASSPSFGTGETQYF. The CDR3 nucleotides are TGTGCCAGCTCCCCCTCCTTCGGGACGGGGGAGACCCAGTACTTC.

This chain uses TRBV11-2 with TRBJ2-5, with 14 bases aligning to TRBD2. The germline gives CDR1 SGHAT, CDR2 FQNNGV. J lost 5 bases, V lost 4 bases, and 12 bases had no gene match. This CDR3 is 18 amino acids long. In DNA form, the CDR3 reads TGTGCCAGCAGCTCCACCGGGACTAGCGGGAGAATGGGGGAGACCCAGTACTTC. The encoded protein is CASSSTGTSGRMGETQYF.

This chain uses TRBV19 with TRBJ2-1; unclear D gene. CDR1 and CDR2 from the germline V gene are LNHDA and SQIVND (reference sequence). This CDR3 contains 14 residues. Trimming pared 4 bases from V and 6 bases from J, leaving 13 bases between. This CDR3 reads CASSTLSSANEQFF. The CDR3 nucleotides are TGTGCCAGTAGTACCTTAAGCTCGGCCAATGAGCAGTTCTTC.

This clone is a singleton in its sample. This chain connects TRBV14 to TRBJ2-1; tentatively, D is TRBD1 (5 bases). Germline V gene lookup returns CDR1 SGHDN and CDR2 FVKESK. The CDR3 loop spans 15 amino acids. V gave up 4 bases and J gave up 5 bases, with 15 bases separating them. Here the CDR3 DNA reads TGTGCCAGCAGCCCTGAAGGGGCCCTCGACAATGAGCAGTTCTTC. Residues: CASSPEGALDNEQFF.